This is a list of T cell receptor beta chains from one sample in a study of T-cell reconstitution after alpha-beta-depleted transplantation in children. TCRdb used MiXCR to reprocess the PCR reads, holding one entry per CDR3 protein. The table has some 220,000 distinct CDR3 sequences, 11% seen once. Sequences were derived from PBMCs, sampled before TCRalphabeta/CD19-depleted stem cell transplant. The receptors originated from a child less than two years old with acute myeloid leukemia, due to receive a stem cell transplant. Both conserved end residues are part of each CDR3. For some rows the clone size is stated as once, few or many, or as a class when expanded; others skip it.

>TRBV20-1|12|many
CSPLGYTDTQYF
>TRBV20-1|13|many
CSAESSGWGEQYF
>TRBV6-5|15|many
CASSYEAGGTDTQYF
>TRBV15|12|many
CATSRDLETQYF
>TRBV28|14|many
CASSPGPATDTQYF
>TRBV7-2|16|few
CASSLESRLGVGEQFF
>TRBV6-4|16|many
CASSDSLANSYNEQFF
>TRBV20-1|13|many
CSARPDSPDTQYF
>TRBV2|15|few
CASRPGVAAYNEQFF
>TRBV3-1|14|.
CASSQGKAILSQYF
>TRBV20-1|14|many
CSARKGGRDTEAFF
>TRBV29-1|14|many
CSVYTGPANYGYTF
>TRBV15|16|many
CATSVPGTANTGELFF
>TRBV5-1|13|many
CASSLGQINIQYF
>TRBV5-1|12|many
CASSLDGNTIYF
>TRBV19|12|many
CASSISEGEQFF
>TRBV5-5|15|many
CASSLRGTVNQPQHF
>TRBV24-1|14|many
CATSDTANGGELFF
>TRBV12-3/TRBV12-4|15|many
CASSLIGQAHYGYTF
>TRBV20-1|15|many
CSARGPGTLRGKLFF
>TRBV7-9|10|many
CASSGGELFF
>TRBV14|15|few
CASSQHSGGSREQFF
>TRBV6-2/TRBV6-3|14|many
CASSYNRALETQYF
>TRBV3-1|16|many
CASSQGGGSSYNEQFF
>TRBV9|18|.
CASSVGPLSSGGYNEQFF
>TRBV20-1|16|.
CSARDYSGGLTGELFF
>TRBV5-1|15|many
CASSLQTSGGNEQFF
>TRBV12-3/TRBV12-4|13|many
CASTRGPFQPQHF
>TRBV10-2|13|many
CASSRSGRVTQYF
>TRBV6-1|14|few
CASSPGSAFGEQYF
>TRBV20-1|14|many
CSARDVARTYEQYF
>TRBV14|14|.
CASSLTQLNTEAFF
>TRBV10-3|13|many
CAISESADAEAFF
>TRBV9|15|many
CASSVQVQGINEQFF
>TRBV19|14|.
CASSPRTRTGELFF